What follows are 27 T cell receptor beta chains derived from one specimen sequenced in a study of T cells in Graves' hyperthyroidism and ophthalmopathy. Template material for amplifying TCR beta CDR3 regions consisted of RNA transcripts. The HTBI set primed first-round TCR CDR3 RT-PCR. In TCRdb, the multiplex PCR reads were re-called with MiXCR into one record per CDR3 protein. The sample has roughly 800,000 distinct CDR3 sequences, 38% seen once. Material: blood. Source of these receptors: a man between 18 and 29 years old with Graves' hyperthyroidism.

The chain joins TRBV12-3 or TRBV12-4 to TRBJ1-1; no firm D call. The ends were cut back, 5 bases at V and 3 bases at J, with 16 bases in the middle. This CDR3 contains 15 residues. CDR3 loop: CASSLTDTGDTEAFF. In nucleotides, the CDR3 is TGTGCCAGCAGTCTTACCGACACGGGAGACACTGAAGCTTTCTTT.

This chain links TRBV12-3 or TRBV12-4 with TRBJ2-2; D unresolved. The CDR3 length is 14 residues. The V end was cut by 2 bases, the J end by 7 bases, with 11 bases between. CDR3 in amino acids: CASSLKGFFGELFF. For the CDR3, the DNA is TGTGCCAGCAGTTTAAAGGGATTCTTCGGGGAGCTGTTTTTT.

This clonotype has ten or more counts. The V call is TRBV7-9, the J call TRBJ1-1; D gene ambiguous. V was trimmed by 5 bases and J by 0 bases, leaving 7 bases between them. This CDR3 comprises 13 residues. The germline V gene encodes CDR1 SEHNR and CDR2 FQNEAQ (reference sequence). DNA of the CDR3: TGTGCCAGCAGCCTACTAATGAACACTGAAGCTTTCTTT. Protein: CASSLLMNTEAFF.

The genes are TRBV7-2 and TRBJ1-5; D remains ambiguous. This CDR3 is built from 14 residues. The germline CDR1 and CDR2 sequences are SGHTA and FQGNSA. V was shortened by 4 bases and J by 3 bases, with 10 bases between the two germline ends. This chain's CDR3 is CASSSRATNQPQHF. CDR3 in DNA: TGTGCCAGCAGCTCCCGGGCGACCAATCAGCCCCAGCATTTT.

In its sample, this clonotype was seen many times. The CDR3 spells CASSLSSGGETQYF. The DNA of the CDR3 is TGTGCCAGCAGCTTATCGAGCGGAGGAGAGACCCAGTACTTC. The genes are TRBV7-9 and TRBJ2-5; maybe TRBD2 (5 bases). The germline V and J ends were trimmed by 2 bases and 4 bases, with 11 bases remaining between them. The CDR3 sequence is 14 residues long. Germline values: CDR1 SEHNR, CDR2 FQNEAQ (reference sequence).

This clonotype appeared a single time. A read error may account for a junction end that differs from germline. This sequence joins TRBV6-1 and TRBJ2-5; D unclear. The CDR3 is 11 amino acids. Germline lookup yields CDR1 MNHNS and CDR2 SASEGT. CDR3: CTSPREETQYF. CDR3 coding DNA: TGTACCAGCCCCAGAGAAGAGACCCAGTACTTC.

This clonotype appeared a single time. The CDR3 region is CSAIGDRGDYGYTF. The CDR3 DNA reads as TGCAGTGCTATCGGGGACAGGGGGGACTATGGCTACACCTTC. The J gene is TRBJ1-2, the V gene TRBV20-1; 11 bases line up with TRBD1. This CDR3 has 14 residues. V gave up 4 bases and J gave up 3 bases; unmatched junction bases: 4. CDR1 and CDR2 (germline): DFQATT, SNEGSKA (reference sequence).

This clonotype was recorded at least ten times. The chain combines TRBV2 with TRBJ1-5; D is possibly TRBD1 (5 bases). The germline V and J ends were trimmed by 8 bases and 7 bases, with 24 bases remaining between them. CDR1 SNHLY and CDR2 FYNNEI come from the germline V gene. The CDR3 has 16 amino acids. In nucleotides, the CDR3 is TGTGCCAGCTCGACTTCCCACGGGGCAGGGAGGCAGCCCCAGCATTTT. This translates into CASSTSHGAGRQPQHF.

In its sample, this clonotype was seen a few times. The CDR3 sequence is CASMTSDSYEQYF. For the CDR3, the DNA is TGTGCCAGCATGACTAGCGACTCCTACGAGCAGTACTTC. The rearrangement joins TRBV5-4 to TRBJ2-7, with TRBD2 matching 8 bases. Germline lookup yields CDR1 SGHNT and CDR2 YYREEE (reference sequence). CDR3 length: 13 amino acids. V trimming: 6 bases; J trimming: 0 bases; junction bases outside the gene matches: 2.

This clonotype has a handful of counts. The gene calls are TRBV19 and TRBJ1-1, with 7 bases lining up with TRBD1. The trim removed 4 bases at V and 5 bases at J, leaving 7 bases unmatched. The CDR3 has 14 amino acids. Germline CDR1 and CDR2: LNHDA and SQIVND (reference sequence). CDR3 residues: CASSNRDSSTEAFF. CDR3 nucleotides: TGTGCCAGTAGTAACCGGGACAGTTCGACTGAAGCTTTCTTT.

This clonotype came up a few times. The gene calls are TRBV6-5 and TRBJ2-7; 9 bases are a match to TRBD1. Germline loops: CDR1 MNHEY, CDR2 SVGAGI. The CDR3 is made up of 14 amino acids. Losses at the gene ends were 7 bases for V and 3 bases for J; bases not matched to a gene: 7. The CDR3 region has the DNA TGTGCCAGCACGGGACAGGGAGCATTCTACGAGCAGTACTTC. It yields the protein CASTGQGAFYEQYF.

The chain employs TRBV12-3 or TRBV12-4 and TRBJ1-2; a possible D gene is TRBD1 (5 bases). The CDR3 is 14 amino acids. V lost 2 bases and J lost 8, with 15 bases in between. CDR3 bases: TGTGCCAGCAGTTTAAGCGGGGCGCCCGGGGGCTACACCTTC. It codes for CASSLSGAPGGYTF.

The V gene is TRBV20-1, the J gene TRBJ2-5, with D possibly TRBD1 on 6 matching bases. There are 12 residues in the CDR3. Per germline, CDR1 DFQATT and CDR2 SNEGSKA (reference sequence). V was cut by 5 bases and J by 2 bases, with 9 bases left in between. The DNA for the CDR3 is TGCAGTGCTCAGGGGAAACAAGAGACCCAGTACTTC. Protein: CSAQGKQETQYF.

The chain uses TRBV2 and TRBJ1-4, with D maybe TRBD1 (5 bases). The CDR3 extends over 18 amino acids. Germline CDR1 SNHLY, CDR2 FYNNEI. The ends were cut back, 5 bases at V and 3 bases at J, with 22 bases in the middle. The CDR3 loop is CASSSVGRSLTSNEKLFF. CDR3 nucleotide sequence: TGTGCCAGCAGTAGCGTGGGACGGAGTCTCACCTCTAATGAAAAACTGTTTTTT.

This clonotype was seen repeatedly, ten times or more. The chain has TRBV9 and TRBJ1-6; tentatively, D is TRBD1 (6 bases). Germline V gene lookup returns CDR1 SGDLS and CDR2 YYNGEE. The CDR3 extends over 14 amino acids. V dropped 4 bases and J dropped 8 bases, with 13 bases sitting between them. The CDR3: CASSTQGSDSPLHF. Here the CDR3 DNA reads TGTGCCAGCAGCACTCAGGGGAGCGATTCACCCCTCCACTTT. The full variable domain, completed using reference TRBV9 and TRBJ1-6, is DSGVTQTPKHLITATGQRVTLRCSPRSGDLSVYWYQQSLDQGLQFLIQYYNGEERAKGNILERFSAQQFPDLHSELNLSSLELGDSALYFCASSTQGSDSPLHFGNGTRLTVT.

In its sample, this clonotype was seen many times. In DNA form, the CDR3 reads TGCAGTGCTCGACAGCTCAATGAAAAACTGTTTTTT. Encoded protein: CSARQLNEKLFF. This chain links TRBV20-1 with TRBJ1-4; weak D call: TRBD1 (5 bases). Trimming took off 5 bases at V and 5 bases at J, with 9 bases between the two ends. The CDR3 has 12 residues. CDR1 is DFQATT and CDR2 is SNEGSKA in the germline V gene (reference sequence).

A remark on this clonotype: A much larger clone lies a single base off, so this may be a read error. The chain links TRBV19 to TRBJ1-1; D may be TRBD1 (6 bases). The CDR3 consists of 15 residues. V was pared by 8 bases and J by 0 bases, with 16 bases between. Germline assignment: CDR1 LNHDA and CDR2 SQIVND (reference sequence). The CDR3 region has the DNA TGTGCCAGTCGCGGGAGGGACATGTTGAACACTGAAGCTTTCTTT. It is translated as CASRGRDMLNTEAFF.

This sequence joins TRBV29-1 and TRBJ1-1, with D possibly matching TRBD1 (5 bases). The germline V gene has CDR1 SQVTM and CDR2 ANQGSEA. This CDR3 region has 13 residues. With 4 bases removed from V and 1 base from J, the gap between germline ends came to 10 bases. The DNA of the CDR3 is TGCAGCGTTGTAAGGGACGAGAACACTGAAGCTTTCTTT. Amino acid sequence: CSVVRDENTEAFF.

The sample holds many counts of this clonotype. The chain couples TRBV7-8 to TRBJ1-5; the D is unclear. Per the germline V gene, CDR1 is SGHVS and CDR2 is FQNEAQ. With 4 bases removed from V and 3 bases from J, the gap between germline ends came to 13 bases. CDR3 length equals 15 residues. CDR3 sequence: CASSWSARINQPQHF. The CDR3 DNA sequence: TGTGCCAGCAGCTGGTCCGCACGGATCAATCAGCCCCAGCATTTT.

This clonotype was counted ten times or more. The rearrangement joins TRBV29-1 to TRBJ1-2, with 8 bases aligning to TRBD1. The CDR3 is 14 residues long. Germline CDR1 and CDR2: SQVTM and ANQGSEA. V was clipped by 4 bases and J by 6 bases; unmatched bases: 10. The CDR3 DNA is TGCAGCGTTGTCGCAGACAGGGGTGTCAATGGCTACACCTTC. Residues: CSVVADRGVNGYTF.

This clonotype showed up many times. The rearrangement links TRBV9 to TRBJ1-3; D gene uncertain. V was pared by 6 bases and J by 3 bases, with 7 bases between. Germline CDR1 and CDR2: SGDLS and YYNGEE. The CDR3 totals 12 residues. The CDR3, as DNA: TGTGCCAGCATGGACGATGGAAACACCATATATTTT. Translated, it gives CASMDDGNTIYF.

The chain couples TRBV19 to TRBJ1-1; D perhaps matches TRBD1 (5 bases). The CDR3 contains 17 residues. V was cut by 5 bases and J by 0 bases, with 19 bases left in between. Per germline, CDR1 LNHDA and CDR2 SQIVND (reference sequence). The CDR3 DNA reads TGTGCCAGTAGTGCGGTTGGGGCAAGGTTGATGAACACTGAAGCTTTCTTT. Translation: CASSAVGARLMNTEAFF.

This clonotype was counted at least ten times. J is TRBJ2-7 and V is TRBV10-3; D uncertain. CDR1 ENHRY and CDR2 SYGVKD come from the germline V gene. This CDR3 has 11 amino acids. V was cut by 2 bases and J by 5 bases, with 4 bases left in between. The CDR3 DNA reads TGTGCCATCAGTGAGAGGGACGAGCAGTACTTC. Amino acid sequence: CAISERDEQYF.

This chain links TRBV30 with TRBJ2-7; a weak D match, TRBD2 (6 bases). The ends were cut back, 3 bases at V and 2 bases at J, with 11 bases in the middle. The CDR3 has 13 residues. Germline lookup yields CDR1 GTSNPN and CDR2 SVGIG (reference sequence). CDR3 bases: TGTGCCTGGAGACGGGGGTTAACCTACGAGCAGTACTTC. Its translation: CAWRRGLTYEQYF.

With regard to this clonotype: The CDR3 does not close with the conserved phenylalanine or tryptophan, likely indicating a read error. The rearrangement joins TRBV7-8 to TRBJ1-5; D may be TRBD1 (5 bases). Germline assignment: CDR1 SGHVS and CDR2 FQNEAQ. There are 15 residues in the CDR3. V was shortened by 4 bases and J by 1 base, with 11 bases between the two germline ends. In DNA form, the CDR3 reads TGTGCCAGCAGCTCTTGGGAGGGGAGCAATCAGCCCCAGCATTAT. Protein sequence: CASSSWEGSNQPQHY.

This clonotype was counted ten times or more. The chain joins TRBV5-1 to TRBJ2-7; a possible D gene is TRBD1 (6 bases). Trimming pared 3 bases from V and 4 bases from J, leaving 14 bases between. Germline V CDR1 and CDR2: SGHRS, YFSETQ. The CDR3 spans 14 residues. The CDR3 nucleotides read TGCGCCAGCAGCTCAGATACGGACAGTTACGAGCAGTACTTC. Translated, it gives CASSSDTDSYEQYF.

In this sample, this clonotype turned up many times. The chain carries TRBV2 and TRBJ1-1; TRBD1 aligns across 7 bases. The CDR3 covers 15 residues. The J segment lost 4 bases and the V segment lost 9 bases, leaving 14 bases of the junction unmatched. The germline V gene has CDR1 SNHLY and CDR2 FYNNEI. The CDR3 DNA sequence: TGTGCCAGGCAGACAGGGAGAGATTCAGGCACTGAAGCTTTCTTT. Its translation is CARQTGRDSGTEAFF. Full variable domain (rest looked up from reference TRBV2 and TRBJ1-1): EPEVTQTPSHQVTQMGQEVILRCVPISNHLYFYWYRQILGQKVEFLVSFYNNEISEKSEIFDDQFSVERPDGSNFTLKIRSTKLEDSAMYFCARQTGRDSGTEAFFGQGTRLTVV.